The 25 T cell receptor beta chains in this list originate from one sample, sequenced in a study of T cell responses to AZD1222 COVID-19 vaccine. Assay used: immunoSEQ multiplex PCR; TCRdb lists only in-frame clones, some missing. The data contain roughly 81,000 clones, 80% to 90% of them singletons. This specimen consisted of peripheral blood, obtained on day 0 of AZD1222 vaccination. These receptors were obtained from an adult in good health.

CDR3 protein: CASSSGQVLGNTIYF. In DNA, the CDR3 is TGTGCCAGCAGCTCGGGACAGGTCCTTGGAAACACCATATATTTT. The chain couples TRBV13 to TRBJ1-3, with 8 bases that match TRBD1. The germline V gene encodes CDR1 PRHDT and CDR2 FYEKMQ (reference sequence). Trimming at V came to 4 bases and at J to 3 bases, leaving 5 bases not matched to a gene. The CDR3 contains 15 residues.

The chain joins TRBV19 to TRBJ2-5; no reliable D call. The CDR3 contains 12 residues. Germline CDR1 reads LNHDA; CDR2 reads SQIVND (reference sequence). V lost 1 base, J lost 4 bases, and 4 bases lay in between. CDR3: CASSIARETQYF. In DNA form, the CDR3 reads TGTGCCAGTAGTATAGCCCGAGAGACCCAGTACTTC.

J is TRBJ2-2 and V is TRBV24-1; a possible D gene is TRBD1 (5 bases). The CDR3 runs to 13 residues. Deletions cut 9 bases from V and 2 bases from J, with 9 bases between. Germline CDR1 KGHDR, CDR2 SFDVKD. The DNA of the CDR3 is TGTGCCACCTACGACAGCAACACCGGGGAGCTGTTTTTT. It encodes CATYDSNTGELFF.

The V call is TRBV29-1, the J call TRBJ2-7; 8 bases fit TRBD2. V gave up 4 bases and J gave up 3 bases; unmatched junction bases: 2. The CDR3 runs 12 residues. Looked up from germline, CDR1 is SQVTM and CDR2 is ANQGSEA. CDR3 coding DNA: TGCAGCGTTGTGGGACTAGGCTACGAGCAGTACTTC. Its translation is CSVVGLGYEQYF.

The chain combines TRBV14 with TRBJ1-1, with D hard to call. In germline, CDR1 is SGHDN, CDR2 FVKESK. The CDR3 has 16 residues. The V end was cut by 1 base, the J end by 3 bases, with 15 bases between. This CDR3 reads CASSQGGLILDTEAFF. The CDR3 nucleotides are TGTGCCAGCAGCCAAGGAGGACTCATACTGGACACTGAAGCTTTCTTT.

This rearrangement joins TRBV7-9 to TRBJ2-1; no reliable D call. The V and J ends lost 0 bases and 10 bases respectively, with 13 bases between them. Germline loops: CDR1 SEHNR, CDR2 FQNEAQ (reference sequence). CDR3 length: 14 amino acids. The CDR3 sequence: CASSLALGSWEQFF. The CDR3 region has the DNA TGTGCCAGCAGCTTAGCGCTTGGTTCCTGGGAGCAGTTCTTC. The full variable domain, in which reference TRBV7-9 and TRBJ2-1 provide the parts outside the CDR3, is DTGVSQNPRHKITKRGQNVTFRCDPISEHNRLYWYRQTLGQGPEFLTYFQNEAQLEKSRLLSDRFSAERPKGSFSTLEIQRTEQGDSAMYLCASSLALGSWEQFFGPGTRLTVL.

J is TRBJ2-2 and V is TRBV27; 9 bases are shared with TRBD1. The CDR3 covers 16 residues. Per the germline V gene, CDR1 is MNHEY and CDR2 is SMNVEV (reference sequence). V was pared by 6 bases and J by 3 bases, with 8 bases of the junction left unmatched. CDR3 loop: CASRRTGTGHTGELFF. CDR3 coding DNA: TGTGCCAGCAGGAGAACCGGGACAGGGCACACCGGGGAGCTGTTTTTT.

This sequence joins TRBV10-3 and TRBJ2-3; 8 nucleotides agree with TRBD2. Per germline, CDR1 ENHRY and CDR2 SYGVKD. This CDR3 has 18 residues. V gave up 2 bases and J gave up 3 bases; unmatched junction bases: 13. The CDR3 loop is CAISEPTGREGRTDTQYF. In DNA form, the CDR3 reads TGTGCCATCAGTGAGCCGACCGGTCGGGAGGGCCGTACAGATACGCAGTATTTT.

V gene TRBV5-6 combines with J gene TRBJ1-5; no clear D. V lost 0 bases and J lost 7, with 5 bases in between. Germline loops: CDR1 SGHDT, CDR2 YYEEEE. The CDR3 is 12 residues long. The DNA for the CDR3 is TGTGCCAGCAGCTTGGGGAAACAGCCCCAGCATTTT. This gives the protein CASSLGKQPQHF.

The V gene is TRBV7-3, the J gene TRBJ1-1; a weak D match, TRBD1 (5 bases). This CDR3 is built from 13 residues. V lost 4 bases, J lost 11 bases, and 17 bases lay in between. CDR1 and CDR2 (germline): SGHTA, FQGTGA. CDR3 amino acids: CASSSASGHMAFF. The DNA for the CDR3 is TGTGCCAGCAGCTCAGCCTCGGGGCACATGGCTTTCTTT.

This chain uses TRBV7-9 with TRBJ2-1; TRBD2 aligns across 9 bases. J gave up 4 bases and V 5 bases, and 9 bases lay outside the gene matches. Per the germline V gene, CDR1 is SEHNR and CDR2 is FQNEAQ (reference sequence). There are 16 residues in the CDR3. The CDR3 DNA follows: TGTGCCAGCAGCCCCGGAGGGACTAGCATTTACAATGAGCAGTTCTTC. This translates into CASSPGGTSIYNEQFF.

The rearrangement joins TRBV5-4 to TRBJ1-1, with unresolved D. CDR3 length: 13 residues. CDR1 SGHNT and CDR2 YYREEE come from the germline V gene (reference sequence). The ends were cut back, 0 bases at V and 4 bases at J, with 7 bases in the middle. The CDR3 region has the DNA TGTGCCAGCAGCTTGGAGGTGGCCACTGAAGCTTTCTTT. Its protein is CASSLEVATEAFF.

J is TRBJ2-3 and V is TRBV11-3; TRBD2 matches 10 bases. CDR1 is SGHNT and CDR2 is YENEEA in the germline V gene. Trimming at V came to 0 bases and at J to 4 bases, leaving 7 bases not matched to a gene. The CDR3 consists of 17 residues. Here the CDR3 DNA reads TGTGCCAGCAGCTTAGACAATAGCGGGAGGTTGGCAGATACGCAGTATTTT. Its translation is CASSLDNSGRLADTQYF.

This chain links TRBV19 with TRBJ2-7; D is undetermined. The ends were cut back, 6 bases at V and 0 bases at J, with 12 bases in the middle. The CDR3 extends over 14 amino acids. CDR1 LNHDA and CDR2 SQIVND come from the germline V gene (reference sequence). DNA of the CDR3: TGTGCCAGTAGCCCTCCCAGGAGCTCCTACGAGCAGTACTTC. As protein: CASSPPRSSYEQYF.

The V and J genes are TRBV28 and TRBJ1-6, with D tentatively TRBD1 (5 bases). The CDR3 length is 13 residues. Trimming took 7 bases from V and 5 from J, leaving 9 bases between them. CDR1 MDHEN and CDR2 SYDVKM come from the germline V gene. CDR3 sequence reads: CASKGSDNSPLHF. The DNA of the CDR3 is TGTGCCAGCAAGGGGAGCGATAATTCACCCCTCCACTTT.

The chain uses TRBV5-3 and TRBJ2-1; D unresolved. TRBV5-3 carries the ORF label, with uncertain function. The germline V and J ends were trimmed by 5 bases and 4 bases, with 16 bases remaining between them. CDR3 length: 15 residues. CDR3 nucleotide sequence: TGTGCCAGAAGAGAAGGAGTGCCGGCGTACAATGAGCAGTTCTTC. It specifies CARREGVPAYNEQFF.

V and J are TRBV7-6 and TRBJ1-5; D may be TRBD1 (6 bases). Per germline, CDR1 SGHVS and CDR2 FNYEAQ. Trimming shortened V by 5 bases and J by 4 bases, and 12 bases separated the two germline ends. The CDR3 totals 14 residues. CDR3 DNA sequence: TGTGCCAGCAGCCCCAGGGGACTAAATCAGCCCCAGCATTTT. This gives the protein CASSPRGLNQPQHF. Variable domain in full (rest from reference TRBV7-6 and TRBJ1-5): GAGVSQSPRYKVTKRGQDVALRCDPISGHVSLYWYRQALGQGPEFLTYFNYEAQQDKSGLPNDRFSAERPEGSISTLTIQRTEQRDSAMYRCASSPRGLNQPQHFGDGTRLSIL.

In nucleotides, the CDR3 is TGCGCCAGCAGCTTGGCCAAAGAAAACCATTACTACAATGAGCAGTTCTTC. Its protein product is CASSLAKENHYYNEQFF. The genes are TRBV5-1 and TRBJ2-1, with D hard to call. Trimming stripped 0 bases from V and 3 bases from J, with 16 bases between. The CDR3 runs 17 residues. Germline CDR1 and CDR2: SGHRS and YFSETQ.

The chain uses TRBV7-3 and TRBJ1-1, with TRBD1 matching 7 bases. The CDR3 runs 15 residues. V was pared by 2 bases and J by 2 bases, with 5 bases of the junction left unmatched. The germline CDR1 and CDR2 sequences are SGHTA and FQGTGA. The CDR3, as DNA: TGTGCCAGCAGCTTAGGAGGGGGCTTAAACACTGAAGCTTTCTTT. Translation: CASSLGGGLNTEAFF.

V usage is TRBV7-9 and J usage is TRBJ1-5; D not certain. V shed 1 base and J shed 2 bases, with 12 bases lying between them. The CDR3 consists of 16 residues. In germline, CDR1 is SEHNR, CDR2 FQNEAQ (reference sequence). The CDR3 region has the DNA TGTGCCAGCAGCTTAGGAGGCGGTAGAGGCAATCAGCCCCAGCATTTT. Translated, it gives CASSLGGGRGNQPQHF.

The chain uses TRBV25-1 and TRBJ1-4; D not resolved. Germline-derived CDR1 and CDR2 are MGHDK and SYGVNS. V was clipped by 4 bases and J by 3 bases, with 12 bases between them. The CDR3 is 15 amino acids. CDR3 residues: CASSASGAANEKLFF. CDR3 in DNA: TGTGCCAGCAGTGCCTCGGGCGCGGCTAATGAAAAACTGTTTTTT.

The rearrangement joins TRBV20-1 to TRBJ2-7; unclear D gene. The germline V and J ends were trimmed by 5 bases and 5 bases, with 7 bases remaining between them. This CDR3 is built from 10 residues. The germline gives CDR1 DFQATT, CDR2 SNEGSKA (reference sequence). CDR3 DNA sequence: TGCAGTGCTGGTTATAACGAGCAGTACTTC. This sequence encodes CSAGYNEQYF.

The chain carries TRBV12-3 or TRBV12-4 and TRBJ1-2; 7 nucleotides align to TRBD1. V trimming: 7 bases; J trimming: 4 bases; junction bases outside the gene matches: 3. The CDR3 consists of 12 residues. CDR3: CASNTGAYGYTF. For the CDR3, the DNA is TGTGCCAGCAACACAGGGGCCTATGGCTACACCTTC.

The DNA of the CDR3 is TGTGCCAGCAGCTTACGGTCCAGGGGGCAGAATTCACCCCTCCACTTT. Its translation is CASSLRSRGQNSPLHF. The J gene is TRBJ1-6, the V gene TRBV7-3; 8 bases map to TRBD1. This CDR3 contains 16 residues. Per germline, CDR1 SGHTA and CDR2 FQGTGA. V trimming: 2 bases; J trimming: 7 bases; junction bases outside the gene matches: 7. Looking up the rest from reference TRBV7-3 and TRBJ1-6 gives the full variable domain: GAGVSQTPSNKVTEKGKYVELRCDPISGHTALYWYRQSLGQGPEFLIYFQGTGAADDSGLPNDRFFAVRPEGSVSTLKIQRTERGDSAVYLCASSLRSRGQNSPLHFGNGTRLTVT.

This chain connects TRBV6-5 to TRBJ1-2, with a weak D call TRBD1 (6 bases). V was trimmed by 0 bases and J by 4 bases, leaving 12 bases between them. Germline V gives CDR1 MNHEY, CDR2 SVGAGI. The CDR3 length is 15 residues. DNA of the CDR3: TGTGCCAGCAGTTACTCGACGCAGGGGAGCTATGGCTACACCTTC. It translates to CASSYSTQGSYGYTF.